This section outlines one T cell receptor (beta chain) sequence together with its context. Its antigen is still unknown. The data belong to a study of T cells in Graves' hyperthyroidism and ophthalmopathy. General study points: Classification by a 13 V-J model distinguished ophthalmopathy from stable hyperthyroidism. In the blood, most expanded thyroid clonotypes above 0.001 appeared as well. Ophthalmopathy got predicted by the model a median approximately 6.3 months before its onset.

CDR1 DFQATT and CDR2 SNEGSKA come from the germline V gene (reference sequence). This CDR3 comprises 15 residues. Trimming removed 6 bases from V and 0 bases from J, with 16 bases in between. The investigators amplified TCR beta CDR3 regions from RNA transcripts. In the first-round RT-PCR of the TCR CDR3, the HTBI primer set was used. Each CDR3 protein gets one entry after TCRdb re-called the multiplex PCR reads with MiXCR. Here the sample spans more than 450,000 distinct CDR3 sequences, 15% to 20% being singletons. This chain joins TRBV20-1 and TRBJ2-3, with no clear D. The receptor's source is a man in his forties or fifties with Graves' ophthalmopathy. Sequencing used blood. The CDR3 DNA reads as TGCAGTGCCCGCAATGAGCAGTCTAGCACAGATACGCAGTATTTT. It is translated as CSARNEQSSTDTQYF.